These 18 T cell receptor beta chains share one sample of origin, sequenced in a study of blood T cells in healthy people across ages. A sample-barcoded 5' primer and a J-beta primer mix were used in a second PCR of roughly 7 to 11 cycles. A single record per CDR3 protein comes from TCRdb applying MiXCR to the 5' RACE reads. Of fewer than 750,000 distinct CDR3 sequences in the sample, 40% to 65% were seen once. The source material was blood. Receptors were obtained from a woman older than 75 in good health.

This clonotype was observed at least ten times. An end of the junction does not agree with germline; a read error may underlie this. This chain uses TRBV5-1 with TRBJ2-1, with D possibly matching TRBD2 (5 bases). The CDR3 extends over 14 amino acids. CDR1 and CDR2 from the germline V gene are SGHRS and YFSETQ. The CDR3 DNA reads TGTGCTAGCAGCCCCGGCGGCCCCTACAATGAGCAGTTCTTC. It encodes CASSPGGPYNEQFF.

The J gene is TRBJ2-2, the V gene TRBV12-3 or TRBV12-4, with 11 bases lining up with TRBD2. Germline trimming cut 3 bases from V and 6 bases from J; bases unmatched to any gene: 6. The CDR3 consists of 16 residues. In DNA form, the CDR3 reads TGTGCCAGCAGTTTGGGTCTAGCGGGGGGCCCCGGGGAGCTGTTTTTT. As protein: CASSLGLAGGPGELFF.

This clonotype was detected once. The chain links TRBV29-1 to TRBJ2-5; D is unclear. V was trimmed by 2 bases and J by 5 bases, leaving 12 bases between them. Germline values: CDR1 SQVTM, CDR2 ANQGSEA. The CDR3 has 13 residues. CDR3 sequence: CSVERNSAETQYF. DNA of the CDR3: TGCAGCGTTGAACGGAATTCTGCGGAGACCCAGTACTTC.

Concerning this clonotype itself: This may stem from a read error, because a much larger clone lies one nucleotide away. This chain uses TRBV20-1 with TRBJ1-4; D is possibly TRBD1 (5 bases). The length of the CDR3 is 16 residues. Germline loops: CDR1 DFQATT, CDR2 SNEGSKA (reference sequence). CDR3 residues: CSASNPQGATNEKPFF. DNA for the CDR3: TGCAGTGCTAGCAACCCCCAAGGGGCGACTAATGAAAAACCGTTTTTT.

This clonotype has a count of ten or more. The rearrangement links TRBV2 to TRBJ1-5; D not certain. Deletions cut 4 bases from V and 1 base from J, with 5 bases between. In germline, CDR1 is SNHLY, CDR2 FYNNEI. The CDR3 is 13 amino acids. CDR3 region: CASSADSNQPQHF. CDR3 nucleotide sequence: TGTGCCAGCAGTGCTGACAGCAATCAGCCCCAGCATTTT.

This chain uses TRBV30 with TRBJ2-1; 12 bases fit TRBD2. This CDR3 spans 13 amino acids. V lost 5 bases, J lost 9 bases, and 5 bases stayed unmatched. Germline CDR1 and CDR2: GTSNPN and SVGIG (reference sequence). The CDR3 loop is CAWGGLAGSEQFF. The CDR3 DNA follows: TGTGCCTGGGGGGGACTAGCGGGTAGTGAGCAGTTCTTC. Supplemented by reference TRBV30 and TRBJ2-1, the full variable domain reads SQTIHQWPATLVQPVGSPLSLECTVEGTSNPNLYWYRQAAGRGLQLLFYSVGIGQISSEVPQNLSASRPQDRQFILSSKKLLLSDSGFYLCAWGGLAGSEQFFGPGTRLTVL.

A word on this clonotype: A much larger clone differs from this one at a single base, so this may be a read error. CDR3 DNA sequence: TGTGCCGGGAACCAAGCCAAAAACATTCAGTACTTC. It is translated as CAGNQAKNIQYF. The chain has TRBV30 and TRBJ2-4; no firm D call. The CDR3 loop spans 12 amino acids. Germline V gene data show CDR1 as GTSNPN and CDR2 as SVGIG (reference sequence). The V end was cut by 8 bases, the J end by 0 bases, with 8 bases between.

The chain carries TRBV24-1 and TRBJ1-2; maybe TRBD1 (5 bases). The V end lost 6 bases, the J end lost 0 bases, and 16 bases lay between the germline ends. The length of the CDR3 is 16 residues. The germline V gene encodes CDR1 KGHDR and CDR2 SFDVKD. This CDR3 reads CATSSNQGAANYGYTF. The CDR3 DNA sequence: TGTGCCACCAGTTCAAATCAGGGAGCGGCTAACTATGGCTACACCTTC.

The chain couples TRBV11-2 to TRBJ2-1; D call uncertain. Trimming took 2 bases from V and 8 from J, leaving 7 bases between them. Germline V gene data show CDR1 as SGHAT and CDR2 as FQNNGV. The CDR3 runs 12 residues. CDR3 in amino acids: CASSLINDEQFF. The CDR3 DNA is TGTGCCAGCAGCTTAATCAACGATGAGCAGTTCTTC.

The gene calls are TRBV20-1 and TRBJ2-1; 7 bases align to TRBD2. V lost 5 bases, J lost 4 bases, and 8 bases stayed unmatched. The germline gives CDR1 DFQATT, CDR2 SNEGSKA (reference sequence). CDR3 length equals 14 residues. CDR3 sequence reads: CSALTSDPYNEQFF. CDR3 in DNA: TGCAGTGCTCTAACTAGCGACCCATACAATGAGCAGTTCTTC.

This clonotype was found many times. The chain uses TRBV6-5 and TRBJ2-3; TRBD2 aligns across 8 bases. The CDR3 extends over 15 amino acids. J gave up 0 bases and V 6 bases, and 5 bases lay outside the gene matches. Germline assignment: CDR1 MNHEY and CDR2 SVGAGI. CDR3 residues: CASRNSGASTDTQYF. DNA of the CDR3: TGTGCCAGCAGAAATAGCGGGGCCAGCACAGATACGCAGTATTTT.

This clonotype was detected ten times or more. The genes are TRBV20-1 and TRBJ2-4, with TRBD1 identical over 8 bases. The germline gives CDR1 DFQATT, CDR2 SNEGSKA (reference sequence). After removal of 5 bases from V and 5 bases from J, the junction contained 5 bases not matched to a gene. The CDR3 length is 13 residues. CDR3 residues: CSASRDRQNIQYF. In DNA form, the CDR3 reads TGCAGTGCTTCCAGGGACAGGCAAAACATTCAGTACTTC.

This clonotype was recorded a few times. The chain is built from TRBV29-1 and TRBJ2-2, with D hard to call. Looked up from germline, CDR1 is SQVTM and CDR2 is ANQGSEA. Trimming took 5 bases from V and 2 from J, leaving 9 bases between them. The CDR3 is 13 residues long. The CDR3 DNA reads as TGCAGCGTTTCGGCAGTCAACACCGGGGAGCTGTTTTTT. Translated, it gives CSVSAVNTGELFF.

The J gene is TRBJ2-1, the V gene TRBV20-1; the match to TRBD2 covers 11 bases. CDR1 is DFQATT, CDR2 SNEGSKA, per germline (reference sequence). The CDR3 loop spans 14 amino acids. Here the CDR3 reads CGALAGGLYNEQFF. The DNA of the CDR3 is TGCGGGGCTCTAGCGGGGGGCCTTTACAATGAGCAGTTCTTC.

This chain uses TRBV20-1 with TRBJ2-1; perhaps TRBD2 as D (6 bases). The CDR3 has 18 amino acids. V lost 5 bases and J 0 bases, leaving 23 bases between the germline ends. CDR1 DFQATT and CDR2 SNEGSKA come from the germline V gene (reference sequence). The CDR3 DNA reads TGCAGTGCTGTCGGGGTGACTAGACTCAGAAGCTCCTACAATGAGCAGTTCTTC. It translates to CSAVGVTRLRSSYNEQFF.

This chain links TRBV29-1 with TRBJ1-2; D is uncertain. Per germline, CDR1 SQVTM and CDR2 ANQGSEA. With 6 bases removed from V and 7 bases from J, the gap between germline ends came to 18 bases. The CDR3 loop spans 13 amino acids. The CDR3 coding sequence is TGCAGCGTCGATGAGAGTGGGGATCGTGGCTACACCTTC. This gives the protein CSVDESGDRGYTF.

On this clonotype: This may come from a read error, since a much larger clone is one base off. This chain links TRBV4-1 with TRBJ2-1, with 9 nucleotides matching TRBD2. CDR1 is MGHRA, CDR2 YSYEKL, per germline. CDR3 length equals 16 residues. For the CDR3, the DNA is TGCGCCTGCAGTCGAGCTAGCGGGGCATCCTACAATGAGCAGTTCTTC. This translates into CACSRASGASYNEQFF.

The V and J genes are TRBV28 and TRBJ2-3; 8 positions agree with TRBD2. V was pared by 6 bases and J by 9 bases, with 8 bases of the junction left unmatched. The germline CDR1 and CDR2 sequences are MDHEN and SYDVKM. CDR3 length: 13 residues. CDR3 nucleotides: TGTGCCAGCAGGAATAGCGGGGCCAGGACGCAGTATTTT. Amino acid sequence: CASRNSGARTQYF. Filled out from reference TRBV28 and TRBJ2-3, the complete variable domain reads DVKVTQSSRYLVKRTGEKVFLECVQDMDHENMFWYRQDPGLGLRLIYFSYDVKMKEKGDIPEGYSVSREKKERFSLILESASTNQTSMYLCASRNSGARTQYFGPGTRLTVL.